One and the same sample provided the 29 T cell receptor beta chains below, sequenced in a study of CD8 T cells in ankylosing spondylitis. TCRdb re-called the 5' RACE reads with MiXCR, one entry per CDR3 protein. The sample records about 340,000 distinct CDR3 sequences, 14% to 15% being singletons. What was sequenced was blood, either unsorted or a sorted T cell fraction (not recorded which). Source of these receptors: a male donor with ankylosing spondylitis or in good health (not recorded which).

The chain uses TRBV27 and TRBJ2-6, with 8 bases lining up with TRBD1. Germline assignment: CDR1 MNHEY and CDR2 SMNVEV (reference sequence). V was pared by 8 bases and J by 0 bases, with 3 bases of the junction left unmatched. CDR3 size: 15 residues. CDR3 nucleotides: TGTGCCAGCCTCACAGGGGGCTCTGGGGCCAACGTCCTGACTTTC. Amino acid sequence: CASLTGGSGANVLTF. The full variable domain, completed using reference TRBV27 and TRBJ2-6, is EAQVTQNPRYLITVTGKKLTVTCSQNMNHEYMSWYRQDPGLGLRQIYYSMNVEVTDKGDVPEGYKVSRKEKRNFPLILESPSPNQTSLYFCASLTGGSGANVLTFGAGSRLTVL.

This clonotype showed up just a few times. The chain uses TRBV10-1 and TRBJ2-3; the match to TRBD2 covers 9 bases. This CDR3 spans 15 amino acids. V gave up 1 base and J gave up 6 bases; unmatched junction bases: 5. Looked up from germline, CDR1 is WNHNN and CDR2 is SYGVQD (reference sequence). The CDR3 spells CASSEFSGSSDTQYF. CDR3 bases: TGCGCCAGCAGTGAGTTTAGCGGGAGTTCGGATACGCAGTATTTT.

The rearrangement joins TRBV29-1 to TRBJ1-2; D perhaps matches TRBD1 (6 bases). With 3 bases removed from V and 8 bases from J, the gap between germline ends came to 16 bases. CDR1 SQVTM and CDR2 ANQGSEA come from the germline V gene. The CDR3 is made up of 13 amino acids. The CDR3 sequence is CSVDRGAGEGYTF. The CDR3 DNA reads TGCAGCGTTGATAGGGGGGCGGGAGAGGGCTACACCTTC.

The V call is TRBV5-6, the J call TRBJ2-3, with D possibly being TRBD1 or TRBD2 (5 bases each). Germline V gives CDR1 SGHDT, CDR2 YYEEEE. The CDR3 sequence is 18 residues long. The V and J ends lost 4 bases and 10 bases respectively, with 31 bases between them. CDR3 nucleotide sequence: TGTGCCAGCAGCCCGCTGTCCTTACGAAAAGGGTGGGGGATGGCGCAGTATTTT. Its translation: CASSPLSLRKGWGMAQYF.

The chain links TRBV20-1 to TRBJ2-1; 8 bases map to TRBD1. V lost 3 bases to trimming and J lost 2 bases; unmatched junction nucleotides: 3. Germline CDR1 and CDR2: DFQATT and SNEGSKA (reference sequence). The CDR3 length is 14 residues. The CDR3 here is CSASRGLTYNEQFF. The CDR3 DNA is TGCAGTGCTAGCAGGGGGCTGACCTACAATGAGCAGTTCTTC.

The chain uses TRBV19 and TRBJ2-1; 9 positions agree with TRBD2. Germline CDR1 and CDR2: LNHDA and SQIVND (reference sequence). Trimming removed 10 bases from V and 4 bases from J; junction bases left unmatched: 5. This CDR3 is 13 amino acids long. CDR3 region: CATTSGLYNEQFF. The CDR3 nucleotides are TGTGCCACCACTAGCGGGTTGTACAATGAGCAGTTCTTC.

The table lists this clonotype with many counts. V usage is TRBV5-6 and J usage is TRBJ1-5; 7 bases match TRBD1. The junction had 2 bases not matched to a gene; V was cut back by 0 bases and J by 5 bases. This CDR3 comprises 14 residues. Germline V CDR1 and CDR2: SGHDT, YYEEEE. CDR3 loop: CASSLGQGDQPQHF. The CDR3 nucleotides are TGTGCCAGCAGCTTGGGGCAGGGGGATCAGCCCCAGCATTTT.

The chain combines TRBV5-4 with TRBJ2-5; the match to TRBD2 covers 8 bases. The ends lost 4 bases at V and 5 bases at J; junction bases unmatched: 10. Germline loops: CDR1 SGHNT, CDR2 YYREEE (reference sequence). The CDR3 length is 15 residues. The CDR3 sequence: CASSPRGTRRETQYF. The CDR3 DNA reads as TGTGCCAGCAGCCCCCGCGGGACTAGAAGGGAGACCCAGTACTTC.

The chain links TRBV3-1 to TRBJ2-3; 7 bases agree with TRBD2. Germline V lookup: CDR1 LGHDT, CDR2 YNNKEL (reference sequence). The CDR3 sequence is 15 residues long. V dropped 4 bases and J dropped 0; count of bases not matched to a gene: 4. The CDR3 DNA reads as TGTGCCAGCAGCCCGGCGGGGGTGAGCACAGATACGCAGTATTTT. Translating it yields CASSPAGVSTDTQYF.

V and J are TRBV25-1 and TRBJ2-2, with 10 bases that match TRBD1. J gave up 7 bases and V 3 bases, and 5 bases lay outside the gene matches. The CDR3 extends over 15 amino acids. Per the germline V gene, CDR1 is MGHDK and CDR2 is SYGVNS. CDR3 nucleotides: TGTGCCAGCAGTGACAGACAGGGGGCAAGCGGGGAGCTGTTTTTT. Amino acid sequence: CASSDRQGASGELFF.

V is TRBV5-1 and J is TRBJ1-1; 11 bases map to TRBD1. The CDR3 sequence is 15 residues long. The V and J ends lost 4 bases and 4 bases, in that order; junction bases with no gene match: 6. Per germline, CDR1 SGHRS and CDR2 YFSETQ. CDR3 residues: CASSTSGTGGTEAFF. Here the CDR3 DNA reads TGCGCCAGCAGCACTTCCGGGACAGGGGGCACTGAAGCTTTCTTT. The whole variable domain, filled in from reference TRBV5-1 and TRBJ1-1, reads KAGVTQTPRYLIKTRGQQVTLSCSPISGHRSVSWYQQTPGQGLQFLFEYFSETQRNKGNFPGRFSGRQFSNSRSEMNVSTLELGDSALYLCASSTSGTGGTEAFFGQGTRLTVV.

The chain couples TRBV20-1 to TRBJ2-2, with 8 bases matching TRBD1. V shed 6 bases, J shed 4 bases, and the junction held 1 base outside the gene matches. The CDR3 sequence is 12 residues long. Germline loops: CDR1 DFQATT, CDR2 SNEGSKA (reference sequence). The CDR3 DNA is TGCAGTGCCGGACAGGGCACCGGGGAGCTGTTTTTT. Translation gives CSAGQGTGELFF.

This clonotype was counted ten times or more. The CDR3 is CASTVRPIQGNTEAFF. CDR3 DNA: TGCGCCAGCACCGTACGGCCCATTCAGGGGAACACTGAAGCTTTCTTT. The J gene is TRBJ1-1, the V gene TRBV5-1, with D tentatively TRBD1 (5 bases). The V gene's germline CDR1 is SGHRS and CDR2 YFSETQ. This CDR3 is 16 amino acids long. The V and J ends lost 6 bases and 1 base respectively, with 19 bases between them.

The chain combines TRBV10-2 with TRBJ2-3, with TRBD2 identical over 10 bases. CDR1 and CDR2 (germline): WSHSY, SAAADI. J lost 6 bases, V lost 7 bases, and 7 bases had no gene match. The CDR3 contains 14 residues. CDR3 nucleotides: TGCGCCAGCAAGCCGGGACTAGCGATCGATACGCAGTATTTT. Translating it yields CASKPGLAIDTQYF.

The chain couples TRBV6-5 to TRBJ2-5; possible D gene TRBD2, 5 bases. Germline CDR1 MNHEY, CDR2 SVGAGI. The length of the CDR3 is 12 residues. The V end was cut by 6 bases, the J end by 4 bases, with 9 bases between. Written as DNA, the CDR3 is TGTGCCAGCAGCCGACGGGGAGAGACCCAGTACTTC. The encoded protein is CASSRRGETQYF.

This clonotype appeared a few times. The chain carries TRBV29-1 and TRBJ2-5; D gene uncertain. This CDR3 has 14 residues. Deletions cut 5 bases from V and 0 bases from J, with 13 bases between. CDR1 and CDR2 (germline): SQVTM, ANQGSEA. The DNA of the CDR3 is TGCAGCGTTTGCCGGGCTTCGTACCAAGAGACCCAGTACTTC. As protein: CSVCRASYQETQYF.

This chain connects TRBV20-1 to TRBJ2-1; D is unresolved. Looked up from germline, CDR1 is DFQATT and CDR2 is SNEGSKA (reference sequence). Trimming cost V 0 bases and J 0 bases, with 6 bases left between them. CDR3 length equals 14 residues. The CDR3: CSAREWSSYNEQFF. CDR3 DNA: TGCAGTGCTAGAGAGTGGAGCTCCTACAATGAGCAGTTCTTC.

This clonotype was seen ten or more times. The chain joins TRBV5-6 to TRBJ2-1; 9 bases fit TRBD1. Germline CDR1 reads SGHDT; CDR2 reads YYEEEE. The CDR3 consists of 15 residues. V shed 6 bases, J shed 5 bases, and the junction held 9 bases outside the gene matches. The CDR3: CASTIRDRDHNEQFF. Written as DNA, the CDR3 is TGTGCCAGCACCATACGGGACAGGGACCACAATGAGCAGTTCTTC.

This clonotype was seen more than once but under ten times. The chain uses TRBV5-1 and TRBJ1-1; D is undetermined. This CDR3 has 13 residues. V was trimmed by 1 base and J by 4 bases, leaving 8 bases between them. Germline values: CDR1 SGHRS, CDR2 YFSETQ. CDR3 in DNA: TGCGCCAGCAGCTTGTTGGGAGCCACTGAAGCTTTCTTT. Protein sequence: CASSLLGATEAFF.

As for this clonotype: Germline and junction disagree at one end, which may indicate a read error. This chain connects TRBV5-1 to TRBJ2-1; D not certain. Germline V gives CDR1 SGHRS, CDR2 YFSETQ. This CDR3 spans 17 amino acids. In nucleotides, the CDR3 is TGCGCCAGCAGCACAAATCCGACGGAGAGCTCCTACAATGAGCAGTTATTC. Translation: CASSTNPTESSYNEQLF.

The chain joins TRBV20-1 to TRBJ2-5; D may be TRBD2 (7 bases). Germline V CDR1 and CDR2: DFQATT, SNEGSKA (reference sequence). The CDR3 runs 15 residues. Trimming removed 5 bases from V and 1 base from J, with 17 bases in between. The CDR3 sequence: CSALGGGPIQETQYF. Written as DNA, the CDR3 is TGCAGTGCTCTAGGGGGGGGCCCAATCCAAGAGACCCAGTACTTC.

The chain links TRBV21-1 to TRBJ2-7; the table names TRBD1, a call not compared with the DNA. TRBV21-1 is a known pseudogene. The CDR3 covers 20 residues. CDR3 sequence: CASSKGPRKGPGHQTYEQYF. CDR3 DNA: TGTGCCAGCAGCAAAGGCCCAAGGAAAGGGCCGGGACACCAAACCTACGAGCAGTACTTC.

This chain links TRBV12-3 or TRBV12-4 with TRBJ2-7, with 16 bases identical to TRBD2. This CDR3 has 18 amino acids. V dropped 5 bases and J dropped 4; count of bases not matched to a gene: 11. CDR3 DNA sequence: TGTGCCAGCAGTCTACCGGGACTAGCGGGAGGGCTCCTTTACGAGCAGTACTTC. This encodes CASSLPGLAGGLLYEQYF.

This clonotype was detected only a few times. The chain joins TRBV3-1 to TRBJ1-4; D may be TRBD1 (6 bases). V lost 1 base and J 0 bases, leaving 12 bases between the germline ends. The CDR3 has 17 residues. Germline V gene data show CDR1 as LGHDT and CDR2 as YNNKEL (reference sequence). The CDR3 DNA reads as TGTGCCAGCAGCCAAGGGGGGCCTGCCACAACTAATGAAAAACTGTTTTTT. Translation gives CASSQGGPATTNEKLFF.

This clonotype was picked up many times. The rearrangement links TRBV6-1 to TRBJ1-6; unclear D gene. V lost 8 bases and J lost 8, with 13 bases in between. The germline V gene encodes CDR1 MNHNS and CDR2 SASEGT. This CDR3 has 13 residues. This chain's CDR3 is CASGFRLDSPLHF. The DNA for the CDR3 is TGTGCCAGCGGGTTTCGATTGGATTCACCCCTCCACTTT.

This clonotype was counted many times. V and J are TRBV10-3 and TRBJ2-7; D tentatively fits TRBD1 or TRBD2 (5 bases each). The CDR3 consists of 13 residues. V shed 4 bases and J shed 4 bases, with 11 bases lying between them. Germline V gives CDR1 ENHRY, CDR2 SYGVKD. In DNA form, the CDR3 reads TGTGCCATCAGTGGAGGCAGGGAGTACGAGCAGTACTTC. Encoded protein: CAISGGREYEQYF.

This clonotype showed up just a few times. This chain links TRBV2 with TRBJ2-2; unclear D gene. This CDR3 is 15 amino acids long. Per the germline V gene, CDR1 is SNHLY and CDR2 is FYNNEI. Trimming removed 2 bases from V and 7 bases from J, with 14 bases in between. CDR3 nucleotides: TGTGCCAGCAGTGAAAGACTTACCCAAATCGGGGAGCTGTTTTTT. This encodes CASSERLTQIGELFF.

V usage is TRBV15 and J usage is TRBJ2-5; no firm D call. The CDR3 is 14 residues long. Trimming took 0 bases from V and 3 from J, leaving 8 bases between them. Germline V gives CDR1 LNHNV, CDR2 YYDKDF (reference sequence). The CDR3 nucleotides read TGTGCCACCAGCAGAGATCAAGGAAAAGAGACCCAGTACTTC. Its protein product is CATSRDQGKETQYF.

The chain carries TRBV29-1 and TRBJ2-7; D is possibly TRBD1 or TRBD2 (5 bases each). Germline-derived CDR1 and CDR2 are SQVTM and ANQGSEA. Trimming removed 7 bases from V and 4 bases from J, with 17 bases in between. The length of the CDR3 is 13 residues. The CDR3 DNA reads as TGCAGCGCTTCCGGGACCCCCGGGTACGAGCAGTACTTC. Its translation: CSASGTPGYEQYF.